This T cell receptor beta chain is drawn from a study of cytotoxic CD8 clonotypes in ibrutinib-treated CLL. Across the whole study: Per sample, productive templates averaged approximately 250,000 and productive rearrangements averaged around 94,000.

Comments on this clone: The antigen is not known.

Germline CDR1 and CDR2: SGHRS and YFSETQ. V was trimmed by 0 bases and J by 1 base, leaving 7 bases between them. CDR3 size: 14 residues. Produced via immunoSEQ multiplex PCR; TCRdb's table is partial and in-frame only. The sample lists some 25,000 clones, around four fifths seen once, with more than 7.5% in the top ten. Findings and limits, study-wide: Clonality measured at baseline exceeded age-matched healthy donors, tracking circulating CD8+ T-cell counts. Few clonotypes were public, and these shrank or held steady under treatment. Upon ibrutinib response clonality rose, and upon progression it fell back toward baseline.

V gene TRBV5-1 combines with J gene TRBJ1-1, with D perhaps TRBD1 (6 bases). Sequencing was performed on PBMCs, taken before ibrutinib treatment. The receptor was isolated from a human donor with chronic lymphocytic leukemia. The CDR3 here is CASSLVGANTEAFF. CDR3 nucleotide sequence: TGCGCCAGCAGCTTGGTGGGGGCGAACACTGAAGCTTTCTTT.